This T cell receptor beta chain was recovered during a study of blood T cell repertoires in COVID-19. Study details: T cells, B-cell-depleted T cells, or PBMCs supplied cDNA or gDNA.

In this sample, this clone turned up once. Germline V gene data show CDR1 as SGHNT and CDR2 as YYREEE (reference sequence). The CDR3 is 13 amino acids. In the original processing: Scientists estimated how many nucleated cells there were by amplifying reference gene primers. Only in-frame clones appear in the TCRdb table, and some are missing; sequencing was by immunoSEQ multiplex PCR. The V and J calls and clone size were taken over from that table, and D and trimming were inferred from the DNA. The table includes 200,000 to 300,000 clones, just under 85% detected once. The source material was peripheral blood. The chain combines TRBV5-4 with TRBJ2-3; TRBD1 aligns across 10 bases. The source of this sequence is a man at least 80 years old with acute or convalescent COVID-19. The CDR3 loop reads CAAEGQGIGTQYF. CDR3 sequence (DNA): TGTGCGGCCGAGGGACAGGGGATCGGTACGCAGTATTTT.